Listed below are T cell receptor beta chains from one sample, sequenced in a study of T-cell memory formation after mild COVID-19. TCRdb re-analysed the 5' RACE reads in MiXCR, keeping a single row per CDR3 protein. The sample includes fewer than 75,000 distinct CDR3 sequences, 12% of them seen just once. The sample comprised PBMCs or a T cell subset sorted from them (not recorded which). These receptors all stem from a man aged 18 to 29 who had mild COVID-19 (a few samples of this study predate the infection). Cell type and time point are not known. The CDR3 runs from the conserved cysteine through the conserved F or W. The order of the fields is clone size, J gene, V gene, D gene, CDR3 DNA, CDR3 protein. D genes are given only for firm matches. Only some rows state a clone size, as once, few, many or a class for expanded clones.

>few|TRBJ1-6|TRBV7-2|.
TGTGCCAGCAGCGAATATGCGGGCTCACCCCTCCACTTT
CASSEYAGSPLHF
>many|TRBJ1-2|TRBV12-3/TRBV12-4|.
TGTGCCAGCAGTTCGACAGGTTCCTATGGCTACACCTTC
CASSSTGSYGYTF
>few|TRBJ2-3|TRBV30|.
TGTGCCTGGAGTGGCACTAGCACAGATACGCAGTATTTT
CAWSGTSTDTQYF
>few|TRBJ2-3|TRBV6-1|TRBD2
TGTGCCAGCTCCAGGGGACTAGCTGCAGATACGCAGTATTTT
CASSRGLAADTQYF
>.|TRBJ1-2|TRBV20-1|TRBD1
TGCAGTGCCCGCAGGGGACAGAACTATGGCTACACCTTC
CSARRGQNYGYTF
>.|TRBJ2-3|TRBV2|TRBD2
TGTGCCAGCAGTACCCCGGGGCGGGGGGGAAGAGATACGCAGTATTTT
CASSTPGRGGRDTQYF
>.|TRBJ1-4|TRBV4-1|TRBD1
TGCGCCAGCAGCCGGGATAGACAGGGTATCTCACTCGGTGAAAAACTGTTTTTT
CASSRDRQGISLGEKLFF
>.|TRBJ2-1|TRBV5-8|TRBD1
TGTGCCAGCAGCATGTTACAGGGGGCGTTCAGGCATGAGCAGTTCTTC
CASSMLQGAFRHEQFF
>few|TRBJ2-3|TRBV4-3|.
TGCGCCAGCAGCTATAGGGCGGAATCCACAGATACGCAGTATTTT
CASSYRAESTDTQYF
>many|TRBJ2-2|TRBV5-1|TRBD1
TGCGCCAGCAGCCCCGGACAGGGGGTGTTCGCGAACACCGGGGAGCTGTTTTTT
CASSPGQGVFANTGELFF
>many|TRBJ2-3|TRBV7-9|.
TGTGCCAGCAGCTTAGCCACCCACACAGATACGCAGTATTTT
CASSLATHTDTQYF
>many|TRBJ2-6|TRBV5-1|TRBD1
TGCGCCAGCAGCGGTTCGACAGGGTCCGGGGCCAACGTCCTGACTTTC
CASSGSTGSGANVLTF
>few|TRBJ2-3|TRBV4-3|.
TGCGCCAGCAGCCAAGATTCGTCATCAGATACGCAGTATTTT
CASSQDSSSDTQYF
>few|TRBJ1-1|TRBV12-3/TRBV12-4|.
TGTGCCAGCAGTTTCGGGCTTACTGAAGCTTTCTTT
CASSFGLTEAFF
>.|TRBJ2-7|TRBV7-6|.
TGTGCCAGCAGCTCCGGGTGGCCCTCCTACGAGCAGTACTTC
CASSSGWPSYEQYF
>few|TRBJ2-5|TRBV5-1|.
TGCGCCAGCAGCTTGTTCATCTACGAGGAGACCCAGTACTTC
CASSLFIYEETQYF
>.|TRBJ2-5|TRBV27|.
TGTGCCAGCAGTTTATCGTGGGGGGATCAGACCCAGTACTTC
CASSLSWGDQTQYF
>few|TRBJ1-4|TRBV6-5|.
TGTGCCAGCAGTTACTGGGGAACAACTAATGAAAAACTGTTTTTT
CASSYWGTTNEKLFF
>few|TRBJ2-7|TRBV2|.
TGTGCCAGCAGCAGGGGATCCTACGAGCAGTACTTC
CASSRGSYEQYF
>.|TRBJ2-3|TRBV6-5|.
TGTGCCAGCACCCCAACGGGACTCGCGGGACTCACAGATACGCAGTATTTT
CASTPTGLAGLTDTQYF
>.|TRBJ1-2|TRBV4-2|.
TGTGCCAGCAGCCAAGAGAGGGACGGTAACTATGGCTACACCTTC
CASSQERDGNYGYTF
>.|TRBJ1-1|TRBV12-3/TRBV12-4|.
TGTGCCAGCAGTTTCCTGGGGGTCGGGGACACTGAAGCTTTCTTT
CASSFLGVGDTEAFF
>.|TRBJ2-3|TRBV9|.
TGTGCCAGCAGCGTCGGGCCCCAAGGCGGAGATACGCAGTATTTT
CASSVGPQGGDTQYF
>many|TRBJ1-6|TRBV5-1|.
TGCGCCAGCAGCTTGGAGGGGAAGGATTCACCCCTCCACTTT
CASSLEGKDSPLHF
>many|TRBJ2-3|TRBV5-1|TRBD2
TGCGCCAGCAGCCCGGGACTAGCTGCAGATACGCAGTATTTT
CASSPGLAADTQYF
>.|TRBJ2-5|TRBV6-5|.
TGTGCCGCGCAACCACAGGGTCGGGTAGAGACCCAGTACTTC
CAAQPQGRVETQYF
>many|TRBJ1-2|TRBV7-3|.
TGTGCCAGCAGCTTAGATAGAAAGGACGGCTACACCTTC
CASSLDRKDGYTF
>many|TRBJ2-5|TRBV7-2|.
TGTGCCAGCCGGATAGCGAGCCAAGAGACCCAGTACTTC
CASRIASQETQYF
>few|TRBJ2-3|TRBV2|.
TGTGCCAGCAGAGACAACCGCCCTGATACGCAGTATTTT
CASRDNRPDTQYF
>many|TRBJ2-1|TRBV9|.
TGTGCCAGCAGCCCCGAGGGTGGTCCCTACAATGAGCAGTTCTTC
CASSPEGGPYNEQFF
>few|TRBJ2-2|TRBV7-9|.
TGTGCCAGCAGCTTAGGCGTAGACACCGGGGAGCTGTTTTTT
CASSLGVDTGELFF
>.|TRBJ1-6|TRBV6-6|TRBD1
TGTGCCAGCAGTTCCGCGGGACAGGGCCCTTCACCCCTCCACTTT
CASSSAGQGPSPLHF
>few|TRBJ2-3|TRBV20-1|TRBD2
TGCAGTGCTATCGGGACTAGCGGGGGGGCAAATACGCAGTATTTT
CSAIGTSGGANTQYF
>few|TRBJ2-1|TRBV9|TRBD2
TGTGCCAGCAGCGGTCCCGGGACTAGCAGGCCGAATGAGCAGTTCTTC
CASSGPGTSRPNEQFF
>many|TRBJ2-3|TRBV5-1|.
TGCGCCAGCAGCGCCTGGGACCCCACAGATACGCAGTATTTT
CASSAWDPTDTQYF
>.|TRBJ2-3|TRBV9|.
TGTGCCAGCAGCGTCTTACTCACAGATACGCAGTATTTT
CASSVLLTDTQYF
>.|TRBJ2-1|TRBV11-1|TRBD2
TGTGCCAGCAGCTTAATACGGCGGGGGGCGTACAATGAGCAGTTCTTC
CASSLIRRGAYNEQFF
>.|TRBJ1-6|TRBV6-2/TRBV6-3|TRBD1
TGTGCCAGCAGTACCGGGACAGAGAATTCACCCCTCCACTTT
CASSTGTENSPLHF
>.|TRBJ1-5|TRBV28|.
TGTGCCAGCAGCGACCCGGGACACCTAAATCAGCCCCAGCATTTT
CASSDPGHLNQPQHF
>.|TRBJ2-7|TRBV4-2|TRBD2
TGTGCCAGCAGCCAAGGTGGACTAGCAGCCGGCTACGAGCAGTACTTC
CASSQGGLAAGYEQYF
>.|TRBJ1-1|TRBV11-2|TRBD1
TGTGCCAGCAGCTACCCAGGGGGAACTGAAGCTTTCTTT
CASSYPGGTEAFF
>.|TRBJ2-7|TRBV27|TRBD1
TGTGCCAGCAGTTTATTAAACAGGGGCGATAGCGAGCAGTACTTC
CASSLLNRGDSEQYF